This entry describes one T cell receptor (beta chain). The sample is drawn from a study of blood T cell repertoires in COVID-19. Generated by immunoSEQ multiplex PCR, the TCRdb table keeps only in-frame clones and is missing some. The data contain around 26,000 clones, roughly 80% of them singletons. The CDR3 runs to 15 residues. In germline, CDR1 is LNHDA, CDR2 SQIVND (reference sequence). The V end lost 5 bases, the J end lost 0 bases, and 13 bases lay between the germline ends. The TCR originated in a man older than 75 with active or convalescent COVID-19. Sequencing was carried out using peripheral blood. The rearrangement links TRBV19 to TRBJ1-2, with D perhaps matching TRBD1 (6 bases). In DNA, the CDR3 is TGTGCCAGTAGTCCTACAGGGTTAGCTAACTATGGCTACACCTTC. Its translation is CASSPTGLANYGYTF.